This T cell receptor beta chain was captured by sequencing in a study of T cell responses to AZD1222 COVID-19 vaccine. Study-level results: Vaccine-related CD4 TCRs covered spike, predominating at 160-218 and 743-854. Among spike-specific TCRs, nearly half reportedly target unmutated variant regions. A rise in Spike-specific TCR breadth and depth followed two AZD1222 doses. Donors in the cohort were predominantly white British and more often female, and clonal diversity was possibly underestimated.

Comments on this clone: Its cognate antigen is unknown. An end of the junction does not agree with germline; a read error may underlie this.

Clones were read by immunoSEQ multiplex PCR, and TCRdb kept only the in-frame ones, dropping some. Seen here are approximately 120,000 clones, 88% observed once, and the top ten hold roughly 5.4%. Here the sequenced sample was peripheral blood, taken on day 0 of AZD1222 vaccination. This TCR was sampled from an adult in good health.

The CDR3 DNA reads as TGTGCCAGCACTTTAGAGGAGGGGCAGCCCCAGCATTTT. Amino acids: CASTLEEGQPQHF. V and J are TRBV12-3 or TRBV12-4 and TRBJ1-5; D perhaps matches TRBD1 (5 bases). The CDR3 has 13 amino acids.